The 10 T cell receptor beta chains below come from one sample, sequenced in a study of T cells after posttransplantation cyclophosphamide. Cyclophosphamide on days +3 and +4 followed busulfan-fludarabine conditioning and a marrow graft. Sequencing was performed with immunoSEQ multiplex PCR; in TCRdb, only in-frame clones are kept and a portion is missing. The table has about 19,000 clones, approximately 69% seen once. Here the sequenced sample was PBMCs, taken after an allogeneic stem cell transplant with post-transplant cyclophosphamide. These receptors came from a male patient between 25 and 39 years old who received an allogeneic stem cell transplant from a related donor, was CMV-positive, and had acute GVHD only. Some T cells may be the graft donor's.

The chain joins TRBV6-1 to TRBJ1-5; possibly TRBD1 for D (6 bases). CDR3 length: 15 residues. The germline gives CDR1 MNHNS, CDR2 SASEGT. V lost 7 bases to trimming and J lost 1 base, with 14 bases between them. CDR3 region: CASTLGAPSNQPQHF. CDR3 nucleotide sequence: TGTGCCAGCACCCTGGGGGCACCCAGCAATCAGCCCCAGCATTTT.

The rearrangement uses TRBV7-9 and TRBJ1-5; 10 bases agree with TRBD1. CDR1 and CDR2 (germline): SEHNR, FQNEAQ (reference sequence). This CDR3 has 18 residues. Losses at the gene ends were 5 bases for V and 0 bases for J; bases not matched to a gene: 10. The CDR3 DNA is TGTGCCAGCAGCGCAGGGACAGGGGCGAGCTTTAGCAATCAGCCCCAGCATTTT. Amino acid sequence: CASSAGTGASFSNQPQHF.

This clone came up once. This rearrangement joins TRBV7-2 to TRBJ2-1, with D possibly TRBD1 on 5 matching bases. The CDR3 extends over 16 amino acids. V gave up 1 base and J gave up 0 bases, with 10 bases separating them. In germline, CDR1 is SGHTA, CDR2 FQGNSA. The chain's CDR3 is CASSLDRSSSYNEQFF. The CDR3 DNA follows: TGTGCCAGCAGCTTAGACAGGTCCAGCTCCTACAATGAGCAGTTCTTC.

This clone was counted between two and nine times. The chain is built from TRBV5-6 and TRBJ2-1, with 7 bases identical to TRBD1. V shed 3 bases, J shed 6 bases, and the junction held 3 bases outside the gene matches. CDR3 length equals 13 residues. Germline V gene lookup returns CDR1 SGHDT and CDR2 YYEEEE. As DNA, the CDR3 is TGTGCCAGCAGCTGGGACAGCACCAATGAGCAGTTCTTC. Protein product: CASSWDSTNEQFF.

The chain is built from TRBV18 and TRBJ1-1; tentatively, D is TRBD1 (5 bases). Trimming removed 5 bases at V and 0 bases at J, with 16 bases between. Germline V lookup: CDR1 KGHSH, CDR2 LQKENI. The CDR3 totals 16 residues. DNA of the CDR3: TGTGCCAGCTCAACAGCGTATGGGGGGATGAACACTGAAGCTTTCTTT. Amino acid sequence: CASSTAYGGMNTEAFF.

The chain links TRBV10-3 to TRBJ2-3, with 10 nucleotides matching TRBD1. Germline V gene lookup returns CDR1 ENHRY and CDR2 SYGVKD. The CDR3 is 16 residues long. With V trimmed by 0 bases and J by 3 bases, 3 bases remained unmatched. The CDR3 is CAISESGTGETDTQYF. In DNA form, the CDR3 reads TGTGCCATCAGTGAGTCAGGGACAGGGGAGACAGATACGCAGTATTTT.

This CDR3 reads CASSRIVTSGTDTQYF. For the CDR3, the DNA is TGTGCCAGCAGCCGTATAGTGACTAGCGGCACAGATACGCAGTATTTT. The chain joins TRBV7-8 to TRBJ2-3; 8 nucleotides agree with TRBD2. This CDR3 contains 16 residues. With 5 bases clipped from V and 1 base from J, the junction kept 8 bases outside the gene matches. Per the germline V gene, CDR1 is SGHVS and CDR2 is FQNEAQ.

The CDR3 DNA sequence: TGCAGCGTTGAAATGGGTCCAGGGACTGTCGAGCAGTACTTC. It is translated as CSVEMGPGTVEQYF. V and J are TRBV29-1 and TRBJ2-5; D might be TRBD2 (6 bases). The DNA end favors TRBJ2-7, so the J call may be wrong. The germline CDR1 and CDR2 sequences are SQVTM and ANQGSEA. This CDR3 spans 14 amino acids.

The V call is TRBV15, the J call TRBJ2-7; 11 bases fit TRBD2. With 0 bases clipped from V and 5 bases from J, the junction kept 3 bases outside the gene matches. The CDR3 is 15 residues long. Germline lookup yields CDR1 LNHNV and CDR2 YYDKDF (reference sequence). The CDR3 is CATSREGTSGDEQYF. CDR3 bases: TGTGCCACCAGCAGAGAAGGGACTAGCGGAGACGAGCAGTACTTC.

The rearrangement uses TRBV4-1 and TRBJ2-2; no definite D call. This CDR3 comprises 16 residues. The germline V and J ends were trimmed by 4 bases and 2 bases, with 14 bases remaining between them. CDR1 is MGHRA and CDR2 is YSYEKL in the germline V gene. This chain's CDR3 is CASSPGSLLNTGELFF. As DNA, the CDR3 is TGCGCCAGCAGCCCCGGAAGCCTACTAAACACCGGGGAGCTGTTTTTT.